The rows below give T cell receptor beta chains drawn from one sample of a study of Tregs in tolerant kidney transplant recipients. Measured with immunoSEQ multiplex PCR; TCRdb has only the in-frame clones, and not every one. The data contain under 300,000 clones, roughly four fifths of them singletons. Material for sequencing was CD4+ T cells from blood. The receptors stem from a human donor in good health. CDR3s include the opening cysteine and the closing phenylalanine or tryptophan. Fields, in order: J gene, V gene, clone size, D gene, CDR3 protein, CDR3 DNA. D genes are given only for firm matches. Where a row states a size, it is once, few, many or the class of an expanded clone; other rows omit it.

j_gene: TRBJ2-2
v_gene: TRBV29-1
abundance: -
d_gene: -
CDR3aa: CSVGVGVRTGELFF
CDR3nt: TGCAGCGTTGGAGTGGGGGTGCGGACCGGGGAGCTGTTTTTT

j_gene: TRBJ2-7
v_gene: TRBV7-9
abundance: -
d_gene: TRBD2
CDR3aa: CASSLEGAREFYEQYF
CDR3nt: TGTGCCAGCAGCTTAGAGGGCGCGCGGGAGTTCTACGAGCAGTACTTC

j_gene: TRBJ2-3
v_gene: TRBV19
abundance: -
d_gene: TRBD2
CDR3aa: CASRKKREATDTQYF
CDR3nt: TGTGCCAGTAGGAAGAAGCGGGAGGCCACAGATACGCAGTATTTT

j_gene: TRBJ2-7
v_gene: TRBV27
abundance: -
d_gene: -
CDR3aa: CASSFTVSYEQYF
CDR3nt: TGTGCCAGCAGTTTTACGGTCTCCTACGAGCAGTACTTC

j_gene: TRBJ2-7
v_gene: TRBV7-8
abundance: -
d_gene: -
CDR3aa: CASSLGTLDSYEQYF
CDR3nt: TGTGCCAGCAGCTTAGGGACTCTAGACTCCTACGAGCAGTACTTC

j_gene: TRBJ1-2
v_gene: TRBV6-6
abundance: once
d_gene: TRBD1
CDR3aa: CASSYDGTGGYGYTF
CDR3nt: TGTGCCAGCAGTTACGACGGGACAGGGGGCTATGGCTACACCTTC

j_gene: TRBJ1-1
v_gene: TRBV2
abundance: -
d_gene: TRBD1
CDR3aa: CASSQGQGRLNTEAFF
CDR3nt: TGTGCCAGCAGCCAGGGACAGGGACGGTTGAACACTGAAGCTTTCTTT

j_gene: TRBJ2-7
v_gene: TRBV6-5
abundance: -
d_gene: -
CDR3aa: CASSYSAVKITYEQYF
CDR3nt: TGTGCCAGCAGTTACTCGGCAGTGAAAATAACGTACGAGCAGTACTTC

j_gene: TRBJ2-5
v_gene: TRBV29-1
abundance: -
d_gene: -
CDR3aa: CSVLKGELAQYF
CDR3nt: TGCAGCGTTTTAAAGGGGGAGCTGGCCCAGTACTTC

j_gene: TRBJ2-7
v_gene: TRBV5-1
abundance: -
d_gene: -
CDR3aa: CASSPEGLYEQYF
CDR3nt: TGCGCCAGCAGCCCGGAAGGGCTCTACGAGCAGTACTTC

j_gene: TRBJ1-2
v_gene: TRBV4-2
abundance: -
d_gene: -
CDR3aa: CASSSGRINYGYTF
CDR3nt: TGTGCCAGCAGCTCAGGACGGATCAACTATGGCTACACCTTC

j_gene: TRBJ1-3
v_gene: TRBV6-1
abundance: few
d_gene: -
CDR3aa: CASDEFGAPGNTIYF
CDR3nt: TGTGCCAGCGACGAGTTCGGGGCCCCTGGAAACACCATATATTTT

j_gene: TRBJ1-3
v_gene: TRBV14
abundance: -
d_gene: TRBD1
CDR3aa: CASSLSRTGGHSSGNTIYF
CDR3nt: TGTGCCAGCAGCCTAAGCCGGACAGGGGGCCACTCCTCTGGAAACACCATATATTTT

j_gene: TRBJ2-7
v_gene: TRBV29-1
abundance: -
d_gene: TRBD1
CDR3aa: CSVDQLQGREQYF
CDR3nt: TGCAGCGTTGACCAACTACAGGGGCGCGAGCAGTACTTC

j_gene: TRBJ2-7
v_gene: TRBV5-4
abundance: -
d_gene: -
CDR3aa: CASSLPDGYEQYF
CDR3nt: TGTGCCAGCAGCTTACCCGACGGCTACGAGCAGTACTTC

j_gene: TRBJ2-4
v_gene: TRBV4-1
abundance: -
d_gene: -
CDR3aa: CASSQVPGNLAKNIQYF
CDR3nt: TGCGCCAGCAGCCAAGTCCCGGGAAACCTAGCCAAAAACATTCAGTACTTC

j_gene: TRBJ2-1
v_gene: TRBV11-2
abundance: few
d_gene: TRBD2
CDR3aa: CASSLVGTSGGYNEQFF
CDR3nt: TGTGCCAGCAGCTTAGTAGGGACTAGCGGCGGTTACAATGAGCAGTTCTTC

j_gene: TRBJ1-6
v_gene: TRBV18
abundance: -
d_gene: -
CDR3aa: CASSPGGQYNSPLHF
CDR3nt: TGTGCCAGCTCACCTGGAGGACAGTATAATTCACCCCTCCACTTT

j_gene: TRBJ2-7
v_gene: TRBV30
abundance: -
d_gene: TRBD2
CDR3aa: CAWGTRSYEQYF
CDR3nt: TGTGCCTGGGGGACTAGGTCCTACGAGCAGTACTTC

j_gene: TRBJ2-3
v_gene: TRBV7-6
abundance: -
d_gene: TRBD2
CDR3aa: CASSSRGGASTDTQYF
CDR3nt: TGTGCCAGCAGCTCTCGGGGGGGCGCTAGCACAGATACGCAGTATTTT

j_gene: TRBJ2-7
v_gene: TRBV15
abundance: -
d_gene: TRBD1
CDR3aa: CATSRARDRGIEQYF
CDR3nt: TGTGCCACCAGCAGAGCCCGGGACAGGGGCATCGAGCAGTACTTC

j_gene: TRBJ2-2
v_gene: TRBV11-2
abundance: -
d_gene: TRBD1
CDR3aa: CASNGQGAGTGELFF
CDR3nt: TGTGCCAGCAACGGACAGGGGGCGGGCACCGGGGAGCTGTTTTTT

j_gene: TRBJ2-1
v_gene: TRBV18
abundance: -
d_gene: TRBD2
CDR3aa: CASSPTSGELRNEQFF
CDR3nt: TGTGCCAGCTCACCAACTAGCGGGGAACTGAGAAATGAGCAGTTCTTC

j_gene: TRBJ1-2
v_gene: TRBV6-5
abundance: few
d_gene: TRBD1
CDR3aa: CASSYSRTGGDYGYTF
CDR3nt: TGTGCCAGCAGTTACTCGAGGACAGGGGGCGACTATGGCTACACCTTC

j_gene: TRBJ1-5
v_gene: TRBV6-4
abundance: -
d_gene: -
CDR3aa: CASSDSGTISNQPQHF
CDR3nt: TGTGCCAGCAGTGATAGTGGGACAATTAGTAATCAGCCCCAGCATTTT

j_gene: TRBJ1-1
v_gene: TRBV11-2
abundance: -
d_gene: -
CDR3aa: CASSYALGATEAFF
CDR3nt: TGTGCCAGCAGCTACGCCCTTGGGGCGACTGAAGCTTTCTTT

j_gene: TRBJ1-2
v_gene: TRBV14
abundance: -
d_gene: -
CDR3aa: CASSRLDGGNYGYTF
CDR3nt: TGTGCCAGCAGTCGGTTGGACGGGGGGAACTATGGCTACACCTTC